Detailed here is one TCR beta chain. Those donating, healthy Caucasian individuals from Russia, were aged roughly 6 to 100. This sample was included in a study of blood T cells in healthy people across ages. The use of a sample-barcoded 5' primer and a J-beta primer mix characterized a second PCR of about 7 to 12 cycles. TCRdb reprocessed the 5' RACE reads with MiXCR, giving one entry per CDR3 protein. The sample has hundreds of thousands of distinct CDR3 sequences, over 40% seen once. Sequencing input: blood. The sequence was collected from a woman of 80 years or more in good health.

In DNA, the CDR3 is TGCGCCAGCAGCCTCCGACAGGGGAGAGTTGGAGAACTGTTTTTT. Residues: CASSLRQGRVGELFF. The chain links TRBV5-1 to TRBJ1-4; 8 nucleotides agree with TRBD1. From germline, CDR1 is SGHRS and CDR2 YFSETQ. The CDR3 runs 15 residues. The V and J ends lost 4 bases and 12 bases, in that order; junction bases with no gene match: 14. Based on the CDR3 plus reference TRBV5-1 and TRBJ1-4, the full variable domain is KAGVTQTPRYLIKTRGQQVTLSCSPISGHRSVSWYQQTPGQGLQFLFEYFSETQRNKGNFPGRFSGRQFSNSRSEMNVSTLELGDSALYLCASSLRQGRVGELFFGSGTQLSVL.